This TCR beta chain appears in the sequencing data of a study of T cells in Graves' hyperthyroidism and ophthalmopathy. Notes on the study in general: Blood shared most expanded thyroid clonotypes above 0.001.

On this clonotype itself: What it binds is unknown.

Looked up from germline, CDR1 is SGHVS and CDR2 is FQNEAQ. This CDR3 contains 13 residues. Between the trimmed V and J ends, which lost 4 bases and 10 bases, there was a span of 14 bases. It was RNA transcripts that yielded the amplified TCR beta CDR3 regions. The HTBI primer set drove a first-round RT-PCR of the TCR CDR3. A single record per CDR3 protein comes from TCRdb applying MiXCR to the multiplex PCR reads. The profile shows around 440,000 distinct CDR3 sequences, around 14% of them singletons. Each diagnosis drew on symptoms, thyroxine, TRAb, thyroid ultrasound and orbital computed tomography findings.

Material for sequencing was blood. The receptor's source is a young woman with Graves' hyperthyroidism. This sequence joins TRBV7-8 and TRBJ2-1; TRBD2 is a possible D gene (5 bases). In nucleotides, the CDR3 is TGTGCCAGCAGCTCCGATAGAGGGCGCGAGCAGTTCTTC. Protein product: CASSSDRGREQFF.